This T cell receptor (beta chain) was observed in a study of siplizumab effects on memory and regulatory T cells. The study's findings and limits: Mappable alloreactive CD4+ clones came from Treg cells about 66% of the time on average with siplizumab, against under 30% in controls. Memory cells seemed less diverse than naive T cells, which also seemed major contributors to the alloresponse. A naive or memory phenotype could not be assigned to roughly 80-97% of the proliferating CD4+ or CD8+ clones.

Germline V gene sequence: CDR1 PRHDT, CDR2 FYEKMQ (reference sequence). The germline V and J ends were trimmed by 2 bases and 4 bases, with 15 bases remaining between them. The CDR3 covers 15 residues. It was approximately 99,000 TCR templates that were assayed per sample. Profiled with immunoSEQ multiplex PCR; TCRdb holds only in-frame clones, not every one. There are roughly 120,000 clones in the sample; roughly nine tenths occur only once, and roughly 0.75% lies in the top ten. For this clone: Its antigen is not identified.

This rearrangement joins TRBV13 to TRBJ2-7, with D perhaps TRBD2 (6 bases). This TCR derives from a human donor in good health. Sequencing used Tregs sorted from blood. CDR3 sequence: CASSLSGLRGYEQYF. CDR3 nucleotide sequence: TGTGCCAGCAGCTTAAGCGGACTAAGAGGGTACGAGCAGTACTTC.